The sequence of this T cell receptor (beta chain) was determined in a study of vaccination effects on CD4 cells after COVID-19. In the study overall: Either the mRNA-1273 or the BNT162b2 vaccine was given to participants as two doses.

Sequencing was preceded by expansion of antigen-specific CD4+ T cells with viral peptide pools in the ViraFEST assay. When ten to eleven days of culture had elapsed, CD4+ T cells were isolated. The study found no prior SARS-CoV-2 infection in the vaccine recipients, who tested negative for nucleocapsid antibodies. TCRdb's table, derived via immunoSEQ multiplex PCR, lists solely in-frame clones and lacks some. This table holds over 30,000 clones, approximately 70% found once. A word on this clone: The antigen is not known.

CDR3 length equals 14 residues. Germline V gene sequence: CDR1 SGHRS, CDR2 YFSETQ. Trimming pared 2 bases from V and 0 bases from J, leaving 8 bases between. This chain uses TRBV5-1 with TRBJ2-5, with a tentative D call TRBD2 (6 bases). The receptor's source is a human donor who received a COVID-19 vaccine. The sample in question was CD4+ T cells from PBMCs cultured with SARS-CoV-2 spike peptides, obtained before COVID-19 vaccination. The CDR3 is CASSLSGDQETQYF. CDR3 coding DNA: TGCGCCAGCAGCTTATCGGGGGACCAAGAGACCCAGTACTTC.